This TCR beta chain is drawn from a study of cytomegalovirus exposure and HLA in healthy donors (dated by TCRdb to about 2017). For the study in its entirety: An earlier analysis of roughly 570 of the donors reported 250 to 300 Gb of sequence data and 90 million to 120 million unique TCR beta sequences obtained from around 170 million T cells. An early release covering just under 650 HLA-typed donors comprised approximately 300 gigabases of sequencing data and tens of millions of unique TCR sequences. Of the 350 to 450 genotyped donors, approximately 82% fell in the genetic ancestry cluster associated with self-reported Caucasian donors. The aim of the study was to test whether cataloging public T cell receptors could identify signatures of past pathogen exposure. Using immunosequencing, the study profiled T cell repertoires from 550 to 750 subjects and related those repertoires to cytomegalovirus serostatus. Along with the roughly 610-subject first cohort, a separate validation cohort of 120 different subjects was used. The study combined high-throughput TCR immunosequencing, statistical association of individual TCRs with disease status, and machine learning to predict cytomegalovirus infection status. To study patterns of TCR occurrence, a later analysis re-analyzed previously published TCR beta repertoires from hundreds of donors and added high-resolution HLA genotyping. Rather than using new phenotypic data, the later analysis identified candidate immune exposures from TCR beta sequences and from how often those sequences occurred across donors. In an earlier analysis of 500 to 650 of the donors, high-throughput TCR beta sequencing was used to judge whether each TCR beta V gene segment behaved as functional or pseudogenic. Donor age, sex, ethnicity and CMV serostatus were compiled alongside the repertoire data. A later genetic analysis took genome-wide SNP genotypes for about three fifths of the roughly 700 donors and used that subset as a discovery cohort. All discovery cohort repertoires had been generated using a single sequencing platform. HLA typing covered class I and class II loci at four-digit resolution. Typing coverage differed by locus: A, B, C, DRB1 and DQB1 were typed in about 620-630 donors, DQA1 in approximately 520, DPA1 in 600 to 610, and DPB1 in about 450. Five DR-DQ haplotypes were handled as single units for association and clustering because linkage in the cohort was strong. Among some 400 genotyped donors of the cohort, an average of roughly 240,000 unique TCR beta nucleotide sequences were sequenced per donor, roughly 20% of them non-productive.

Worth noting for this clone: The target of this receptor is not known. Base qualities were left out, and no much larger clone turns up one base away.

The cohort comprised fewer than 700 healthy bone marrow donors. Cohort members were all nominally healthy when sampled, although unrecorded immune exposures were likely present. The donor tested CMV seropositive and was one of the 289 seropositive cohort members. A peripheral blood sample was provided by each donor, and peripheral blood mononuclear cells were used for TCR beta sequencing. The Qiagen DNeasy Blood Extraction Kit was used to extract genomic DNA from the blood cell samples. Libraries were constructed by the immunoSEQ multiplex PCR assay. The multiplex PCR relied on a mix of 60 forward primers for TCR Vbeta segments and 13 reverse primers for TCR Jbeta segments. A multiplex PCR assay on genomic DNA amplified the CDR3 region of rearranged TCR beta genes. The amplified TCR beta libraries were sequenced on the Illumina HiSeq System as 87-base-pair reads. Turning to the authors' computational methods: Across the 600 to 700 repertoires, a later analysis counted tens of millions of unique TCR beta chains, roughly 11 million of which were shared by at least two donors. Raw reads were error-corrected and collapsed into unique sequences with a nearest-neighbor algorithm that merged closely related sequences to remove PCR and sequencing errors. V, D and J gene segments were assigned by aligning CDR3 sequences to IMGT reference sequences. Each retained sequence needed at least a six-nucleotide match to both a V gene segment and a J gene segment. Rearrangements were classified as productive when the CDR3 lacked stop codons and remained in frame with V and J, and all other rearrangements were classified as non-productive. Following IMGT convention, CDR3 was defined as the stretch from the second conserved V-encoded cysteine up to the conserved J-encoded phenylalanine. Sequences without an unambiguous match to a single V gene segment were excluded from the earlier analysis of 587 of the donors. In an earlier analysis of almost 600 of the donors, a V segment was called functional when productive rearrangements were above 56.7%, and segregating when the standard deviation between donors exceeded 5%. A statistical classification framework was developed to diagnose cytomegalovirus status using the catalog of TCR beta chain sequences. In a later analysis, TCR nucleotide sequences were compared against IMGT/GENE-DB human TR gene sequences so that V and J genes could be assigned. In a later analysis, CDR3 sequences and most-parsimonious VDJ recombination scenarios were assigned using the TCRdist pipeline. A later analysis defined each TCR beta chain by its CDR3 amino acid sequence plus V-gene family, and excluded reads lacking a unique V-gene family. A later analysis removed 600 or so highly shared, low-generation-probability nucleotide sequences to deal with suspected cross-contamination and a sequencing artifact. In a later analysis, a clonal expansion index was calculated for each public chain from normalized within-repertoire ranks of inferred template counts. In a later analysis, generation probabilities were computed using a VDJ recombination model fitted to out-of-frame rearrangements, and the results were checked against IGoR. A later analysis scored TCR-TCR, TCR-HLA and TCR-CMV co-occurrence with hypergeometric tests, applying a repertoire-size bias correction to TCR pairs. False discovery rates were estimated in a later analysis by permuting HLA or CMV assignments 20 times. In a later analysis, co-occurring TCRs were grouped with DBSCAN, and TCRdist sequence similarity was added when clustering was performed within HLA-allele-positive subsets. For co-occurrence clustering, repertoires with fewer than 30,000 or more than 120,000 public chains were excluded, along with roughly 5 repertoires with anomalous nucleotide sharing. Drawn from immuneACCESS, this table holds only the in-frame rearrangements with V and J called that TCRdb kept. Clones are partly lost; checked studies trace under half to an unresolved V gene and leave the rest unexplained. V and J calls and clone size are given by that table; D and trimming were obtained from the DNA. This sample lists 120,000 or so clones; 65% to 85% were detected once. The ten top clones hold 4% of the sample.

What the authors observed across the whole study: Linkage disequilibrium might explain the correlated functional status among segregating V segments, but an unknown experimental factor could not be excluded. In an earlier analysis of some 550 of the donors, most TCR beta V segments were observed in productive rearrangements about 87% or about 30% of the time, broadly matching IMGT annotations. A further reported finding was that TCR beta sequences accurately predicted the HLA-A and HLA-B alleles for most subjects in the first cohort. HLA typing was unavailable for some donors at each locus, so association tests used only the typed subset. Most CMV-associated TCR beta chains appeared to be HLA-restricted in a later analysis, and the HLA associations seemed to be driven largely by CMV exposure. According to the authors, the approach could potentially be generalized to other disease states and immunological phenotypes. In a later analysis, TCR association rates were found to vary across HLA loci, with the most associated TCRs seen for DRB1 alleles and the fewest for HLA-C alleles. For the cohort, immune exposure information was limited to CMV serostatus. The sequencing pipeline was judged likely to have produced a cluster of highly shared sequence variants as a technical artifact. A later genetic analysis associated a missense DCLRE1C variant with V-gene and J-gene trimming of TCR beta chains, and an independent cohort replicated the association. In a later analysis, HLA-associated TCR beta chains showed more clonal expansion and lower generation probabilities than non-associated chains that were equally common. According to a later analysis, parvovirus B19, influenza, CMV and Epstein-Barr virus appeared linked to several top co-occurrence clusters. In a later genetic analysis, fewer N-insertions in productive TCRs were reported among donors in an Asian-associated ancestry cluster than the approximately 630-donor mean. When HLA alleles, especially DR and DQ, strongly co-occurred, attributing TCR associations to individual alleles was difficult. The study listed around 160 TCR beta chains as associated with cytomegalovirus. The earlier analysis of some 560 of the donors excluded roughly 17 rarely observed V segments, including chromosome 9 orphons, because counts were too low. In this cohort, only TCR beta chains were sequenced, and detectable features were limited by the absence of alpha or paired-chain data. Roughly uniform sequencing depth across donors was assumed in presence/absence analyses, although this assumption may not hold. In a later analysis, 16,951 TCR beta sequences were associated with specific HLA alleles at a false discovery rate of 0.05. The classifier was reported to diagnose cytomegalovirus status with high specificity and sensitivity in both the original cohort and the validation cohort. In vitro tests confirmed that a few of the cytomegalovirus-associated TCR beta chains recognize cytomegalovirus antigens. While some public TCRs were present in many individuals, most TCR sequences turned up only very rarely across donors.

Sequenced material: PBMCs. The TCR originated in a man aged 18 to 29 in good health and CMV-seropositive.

The DNA is TGTGCCAGCATCCATAGACTACTTCGGGACAGGGGCCGGTCCTCACCCCTCCACTTT. Its translation reads: CASIHRLLRDRGRSSPLHF. Recombination joined TRBV2 with TRBJ1-6; 10 central bases correspond to TRBD1. The germline V gene supplies CDR1 SNHLY and CDR2 FYNNEI. Clipping removes 7 bases from V and 10 bases from J, with 22 as the unmatched junction base count. Spanning cysteine to phenylalanine, the CDR3 consists of 19 amino acids. Kept here is only the CDR3 DNA, which spans 57 bases and is read in frame from base 1.